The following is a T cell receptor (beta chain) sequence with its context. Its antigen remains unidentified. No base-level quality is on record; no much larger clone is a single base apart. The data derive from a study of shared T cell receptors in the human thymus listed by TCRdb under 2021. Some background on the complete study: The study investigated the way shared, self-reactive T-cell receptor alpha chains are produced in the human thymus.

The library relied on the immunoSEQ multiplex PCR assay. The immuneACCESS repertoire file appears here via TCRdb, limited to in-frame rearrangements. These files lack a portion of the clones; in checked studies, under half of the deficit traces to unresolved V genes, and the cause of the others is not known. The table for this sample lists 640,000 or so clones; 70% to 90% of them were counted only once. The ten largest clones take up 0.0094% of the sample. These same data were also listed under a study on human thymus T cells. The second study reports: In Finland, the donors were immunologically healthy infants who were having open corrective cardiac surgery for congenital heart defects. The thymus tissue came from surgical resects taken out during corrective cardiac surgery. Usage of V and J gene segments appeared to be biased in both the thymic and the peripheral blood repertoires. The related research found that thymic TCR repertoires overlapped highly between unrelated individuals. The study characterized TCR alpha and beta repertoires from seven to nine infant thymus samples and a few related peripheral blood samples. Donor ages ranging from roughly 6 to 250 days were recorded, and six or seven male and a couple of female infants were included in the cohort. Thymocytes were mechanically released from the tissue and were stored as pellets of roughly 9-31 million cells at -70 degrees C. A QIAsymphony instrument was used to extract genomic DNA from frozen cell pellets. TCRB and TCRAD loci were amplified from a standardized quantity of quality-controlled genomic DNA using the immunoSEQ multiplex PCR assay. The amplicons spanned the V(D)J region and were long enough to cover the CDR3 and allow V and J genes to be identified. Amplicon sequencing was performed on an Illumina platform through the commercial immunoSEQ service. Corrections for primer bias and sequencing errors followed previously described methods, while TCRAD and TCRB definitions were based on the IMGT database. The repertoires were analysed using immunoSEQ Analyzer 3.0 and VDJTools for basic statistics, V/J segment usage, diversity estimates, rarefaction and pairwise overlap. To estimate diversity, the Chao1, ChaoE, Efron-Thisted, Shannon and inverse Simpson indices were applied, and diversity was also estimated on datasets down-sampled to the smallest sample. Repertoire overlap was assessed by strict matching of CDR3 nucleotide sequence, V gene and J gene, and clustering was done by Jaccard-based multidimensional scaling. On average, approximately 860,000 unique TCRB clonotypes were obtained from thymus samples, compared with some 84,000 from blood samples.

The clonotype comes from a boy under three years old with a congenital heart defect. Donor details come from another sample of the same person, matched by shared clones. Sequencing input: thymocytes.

The CDR3: CASGLSPRDRATRNTEAFF. The sequence in DNA is TGTGCTAGTGGTTTGTCTCCCCGGGACAGGGCCACGAGAAACACTGAAGCTTTCTTT. The chain uses TRBV12-5 and TRBJ1-1; TRBD1 agrees with 9 junctional bases. Here V drops 2 bases and J drops 2 bases, and the junction holds 15 bases not matched to any gene. The CDR3 has 19 amino acids, counting the end cysteine and phenylalanine. Left in the record is the CDR3 DNA by itself, 57 bases read in frame from the first base. The germline V gene supplies CDR1 LGHNT and CDR2 FRNRAP. With the portions outside the CDR3 filled from the reference TRBV12-5 and TRBJ1-1 genes, the complete variable region becomes DARVTQTPRHKVTEMGQEVTMRCQPILGHNTVFWYRQTMMQGLELLAYFRNRAPLDDSGMPKDRFSAEMPDATLATLKIQPSEPRDSAVYFCASGLSPRDRATRNTEAFFGQGTRLTVV.